The 2 T cell receptor beta chains below all came from one sample that was sequenced in a study of tumor-infiltrating lymphocytes in primary liver carcinoma. Using a constant-region primer together with ProtoScript II reverse transcriptase, TCR beta cDNA was made from about 500 ng of total RNA. What produced the TCR beta libraries was three nested multiplex PCR rounds using slightly modified ARM-PCR. The study ran its first two PCR rounds for 9 to 10 cycles each, using TRBV1-TRBV30 forward primers and a C-beta reverse primer. Each CDR3 protein is one row after TCRdb ran MiXCR on the multiplex PCR reads. The repertoire holds approximately 76,000 distinct CDR3 sequences, with 71% as singletons. The tissue used was unsorted bulk material of about 19-34 mg. RNA and DNA were co-extracted from it with the AllPrep DNA/RNA mini kit. Input material: liver tumor tissue from sampling region 4. Subset of the sample: tumor region T4, right-lateral pole. The source of these receptors is a woman in her fifties or sixties with primary liver carcinoma and hepatitis B virus infection.

The rearrangement uses TRBV19 and TRBJ2-2; 9 bases are shared with TRBD1. Trimming took 7 bases from V and 4 from J; bases not matched to a gene: 10. This CDR3 region has 16 residues. Germline V CDR1 and CDR2: LNHDA, SQIVND (reference sequence). In DNA, the CDR3 is TGTGCCAGTACCCTTCCGGGACAGGGTGTCACCGGGGAGCTGTTTTTT. It codes for CASTLPGQGVTGELFF.

In the case of this clonotype: Because the CDR3's place on the DNA is in doubt, the DNA is left out and the CDR3 is given as listed by TCRdb. The rearrangement uses TRBV6-5 and TRBJ1-6. Both ends counted, the CDR3 spans 20 residues. Germline V gives CDR1 MNHEY, CDR2 SVGAGI. CDR3 residues: CASSAAAGGYYEQYFGPLHF.